This TCR beta chain derives from a study of T cell changes during pregnancy in multiple sclerosis. TCRdb's copy holds only in-frame clones and misses some; the assay was immunoSEQ multiplex PCR. Of 15,000 to 20,000 clones in the sample, 70% to 90% were seen once. There are 14 residues in the CDR3. V shed 5 bases and J 2 bases; nucleotides not matched to a gene: 6. CDR1 SNHLY and CDR2 FYNNEI come from the germline V gene. The clonotype was recovered from a female donor in good health, enrolled as a control in a pregnancy study. The chain couples TRBV2 to TRBJ2-7; 7 bases line up with TRBD1. The sample in question was CD8+ T cells from peripheral blood mononuclear cells, obtained in the second trimester of pregnancy. This CDR3 is CASSRQGRPYEQYF. For the CDR3, the DNA is TGTGCCAGCAGTCGACAGGGCAGACCCTACGAGCAGTACTTC.